The 8 T cell receptor beta chains below all came from one sample that was sequenced in a study of cytomegalovirus exposure and HLA in healthy donors. Primers included in the PCR were 60 Vbeta and 13 Jbeta primers. The method was immunoSEQ multiplex PCR; TCRdb's version includes in-frame clones alone and lacks a portion of them. This table holds about 130,000 clones, approximately 87% found once. Sequenced sample: PBMCs. Receptor source: a woman aged 25-40 years in good health and CMV-seronegative.

CDR3 bases: TGTGCCAGCAGTCCCCGCCCGCGTTTAAGGGGCCAAGCTTACGAGCAGTACTTC. As protein: CASSPRPRLRGQAYEQYF. J is TRBJ2-7 and V is TRBV28; tentatively, D is TRBD1 (5 bases). Deletions cut 5 bases from V and 4 bases from J, with 27 bases between. Germline CDR1 and CDR2: MDHEN and SYDVKM. CDR3 length: 18 amino acids.

The J gene is TRBJ2-7, the V gene TRBV6-5; 7 nucleotides line up with TRBD2. The CDR3 runs to 15 residues. Germline V gives CDR1 MNHEY, CDR2 SVGAGI. Trimming took 2 bases from V and 2 from J; bases not matched to a gene: 6. The CDR3 spells CASSYGASGTYEQYF. CDR3 sequence (DNA): TGTGCCAGCAGTTACGGGGCTAGCGGTACCTACGAGCAGTACTTC.

The chain has TRBV5-6 and TRBJ2-1; 7 bases agree with TRBD2. This CDR3 region has 12 residues. CDR1 is SGHDT and CDR2 is YYEEEE in the germline V gene. Germline trimming cut 4 bases from V and 8 bases from J; bases unmatched to any gene: 3. The CDR3 nucleotides read TGTGCCAGCAGCGGACTAGTCTATGAGCAGTTCTTC. Its translation: CASSGLVYEQFF.

In its sample, this clone was seen many times. This chain links TRBV4-1 with TRBJ2-3; 7 bases are a match to TRBD2. The germline V gene encodes CDR1 MGHRA and CDR2 YSYEKL. The CDR3 is 16 amino acids. J was trimmed by 1 base and V by 6 bases; bases with no gene match: 10. CDR3 in amino acids: CASSHSLADRTDTQYF. The CDR3 DNA reads as TGCGCCAGCAGTCATTCCCTAGCGGACCGCACAGATACGCAGTATTTT.

This chain connects TRBV4-3 to TRBJ1-1, with D uncertain. The V end lost 1 base, the J end lost 0 bases, and 9 bases lay between the germline ends. Germline loops: CDR1 LGHNA, CDR2 YSLEER. There are 15 residues in the CDR3. CDR3 region: CASSQGGGVNTEAFF. DNA of the CDR3: TGCGCCAGCAGCCAAGGAGGCGGAGTGAACACTGAAGCTTTCTTT.

This clone was seen once. V gene TRBV28 combines with J gene TRBJ1-5, with a possible D match to TRBD1 (5 bases). V was shortened by 7 bases and J by 7 bases, with 20 bases between the two germline ends. There are 15 residues in the CDR3. The germline V gene encodes CDR1 MDHEN and CDR2 SYDVKM. CDR3 nucleotides: TGTGCCAGCACCACCGGGGGGGGAGGAGGACAGCCCCAGCATTTT. Amino acid sequence: CASTTGGGGGQPQHF.

This chain joins TRBV28 and TRBJ1-6; the D gene is possibly TRBD1 (6 bases). CDR3 length: 15 amino acids. V was shortened by 3 bases and J by 5 bases, with 11 bases between the two germline ends. Germline values: CDR1 MDHEN, CDR2 SYDVKM. The CDR3 DNA sequence: TGTGCCAGCAGTTTCTTGGACAGAAATAATTCACCCCTCCACTTT. It encodes CASSFLDRNNSPLHF.

The chain carries TRBV15 and TRBJ1-4, with D tentatively TRBD1 (5 bases). The CDR3 sequence is 16 residues long. Trimming pared 0 bases from V and 2 bases from J, leaving 10 bases between. From germline, CDR1 is LNHNV and CDR2 YYDKDF (reference sequence). The CDR3 sequence is CATSRDLGGTNEKLFF. Written as DNA, the CDR3 is TGTGCCACCAGCAGAGATTTGGGGGGGACTAATGAAAAACTGTTTTTT.